The 26 T cell receptor beta chains presented below share a single source sample, sequenced in a study of Graves' ophthalmopathy and Graves' hyperthyroidism. The sequenced template was RNA, covering the TCR beta CDR3 region. Scientists carried out first-round RT-PCR using HTBI primers and then a second-round multiplex PCR. TCRdb reprocessed the multiplex PCR reads via MiXCR and lists one record per CDR3 protein. The sample carries 300,000 to 400,000 distinct CDR3 sequences, roughly 16% recorded once. The material sequenced was peripheral blood. These TCRs come from an adult man with Graves' ophthalmopathy.

V is TRBV6-2 or TRBV6-3 and J is TRBJ2-7; D may be TRBD1 (6 bases). The V gene lost 4 bases and the J gene lost 2 bases, with 15 bases spanning the gap. This CDR3 comprises 15 residues. Germline CDR1 and CDR2: MNHEY and SVGEGT. The CDR3 nucleotides are TGTGCCAGCAGTTCCCTCAGGGGTTCCGCCTACGAGCAGTACTTC. Protein sequence: CASSSLRGSAYEQYF.

This clonotype was detected only a few times. This may be a read error, as it is one base from a much larger clone. The genes are TRBV10-3 and TRBJ1-5; 9 positions agree with TRBD1. CDR1 is ENHRY, CDR2 SYGVKD, per germline. The ends lost 7 bases at V and 5 bases at J; junction bases unmatched: 3. This CDR3 has 13 amino acids. CDR3 residues: CAIIQGADQPQHF. In DNA form, the CDR3 reads TGTGCCATCATACAGGGGGCTGATCAGCCCCAGCATTTT.

This clonotype was seen many times. The chain links TRBV7-2 to TRBJ1-5; 7 nucleotides agree with TRBD1. Germline V gene data show CDR1 as SGHTA and CDR2 as FQGNSA. The J segment lost 5 bases and the V segment lost 2 bases, leaving 9 bases of the junction unmatched. The length of the CDR3 is 16 residues. The CDR3 coding sequence is TGTGCCAGCAGCTTACGCGGACAGGTCGGGGATCAGCCCCAGCATTTT. It is translated as CASSLRGQVGDQPQHF.

V is TRBV19 and J is TRBJ1-2; D unresolved. V shed 7 bases and J shed 1 base, with 13 bases lying between them. Germline CDR1 and CDR2: LNHDA and SQIVND (reference sequence). The CDR3 has 14 amino acids. The CDR3 is CASTLGGGNYGYTF. In nucleotides, the CDR3 is TGTGCCAGTACCCTTGGCGGTGGTAACTATGGCTACACCTTC.

As regards this clonotype: The CDR3 end shows no conserved phenylalanine or tryptophan, and so a read error is likely. No DNA is shown, since the ends of the CDR3 on it are uncertain; the CDR3 is the one TCRdb lists. J is TRBJ2-5 and V is TRBV29-1. The CDR3 extends over 10 residues, inclusive of both ends. The germline V gene encodes CDR1 SQVTM and CDR2 ANQGSEA. This CDR3 is CSGMEETQYL.

This clonotype was seen ten or more times. V gene TRBV11-2 combines with J gene TRBJ2-7, with D possibly being TRBD1 (6 bases). V shed 3 bases and J shed 4 bases, with 16 bases lying between them. The CDR3 consists of 15 residues. Germline V CDR1 and CDR2: SGHAT, FQNNGV. CDR3 in DNA: TGTGCCAGCAGCTTCTACAGGGTCGAATTATACGAGCAGTACTTC. Protein: CASSFYRVELYEQYF. Combining the CDR3 with reference TRBV11-2 and TRBJ2-7 gives the whole variable domain EAGVAQSPRYKIIEKRQSVAFWCNPISGHATLYWYQQILGQGPKLLIQFQNNGVVDDSQLPKDRFSAERLKGVDSTLKIQPAKLEDSAVYLCASSFYRVELYEQYFGPGTRLTVT.

The CDR3: CASSLSGGRSPYEQYF. The DNA for the CDR3 is TGTGCCAGCAGCCTTAGCGGGGGGCGTTCTCCCTACGAGCAGTACTTC. This chain connects TRBV7-2 to TRBJ2-7; 10 positions match TRBD2. V lost 5 bases, J lost 2 bases, and 9 bases stayed unmatched. The CDR3 length is 16 residues. From germline, CDR1 is SGHTA and CDR2 FQGNSA.

This clonotype showed up many times. Here the CDR3 DNA reads TGTGCCAGCAGTGATCGTGACAGGGGGCATTCGAACACTGAAGCTTTCTTT. Translated, it gives CASSDRDRGHSNTEAFF. V gene TRBV25-1 combines with J gene TRBJ1-1; 10 positions agree with TRBD1. The V gene's germline CDR1 is MGHDK and CDR2 SYGVNS. V lost 3 bases to trimming and J lost 1 base; unmatched junction nucleotides: 8. This CDR3 is 17 amino acids long.

There are many counts of this clonotype. The V call is TRBV15, the J call TRBJ1-1; 11 nucleotides agree with TRBD1. Germline V gives CDR1 LNHNV, CDR2 YYDKDF (reference sequence). The CDR3 has 18 amino acids. The V segment lost 0 bases and the J segment 2 bases; nucleotides outside the gene matches: 8. DNA of the CDR3: TGTGCCACCAGCAGAGATCTATTAGGACAGGGGGCCAACACTGAAGCTTTCTTT. Translation gives CATSRDLLGQGANTEAFF.

In nucleotides, the CDR3 is TGTGCCTGGACAGGGTTTTCAATCTCCGGGGAGCTGTTTTTT. Its protein is CAWTGFSISGELFF. This rearrangement joins TRBV30 to TRBJ2-2; TRBD1 is a possible D gene (5 bases). V was trimmed by 4 bases and J by 6 bases, leaving 15 bases between them. This CDR3 has 14 amino acids. Germline-derived CDR1 and CDR2 are GTSNPN and SVGIG (reference sequence).

This clonotype was recorded at least ten times. This chain uses TRBV3-1 with TRBJ2-5; 7 nucleotides agree with TRBD1. Germline CDR1 is LGHDT and CDR2 is YNNKEL (reference sequence). The CDR3 consists of 18 residues. With 4 bases clipped from V and 4 bases from J, the junction kept 18 bases outside the gene matches. Written as DNA, the CDR3 is TGTGCCAGCAGCCTTTGGGAACGAACAGGGGAGAGGCGAGAGACCCAGTACTTC. Its translation: CASSLWERTGERRETQYF.

This clonotype has at least ten counts. It may be a read error: a sequence one base away is much more abundant. This chain joins TRBV6-1 and TRBJ1-5; D is ambiguous. This CDR3 comprises 11 residues. Germline CDR1 MNHNS, CDR2 SASEGT. The germline V and J ends were trimmed by 4 bases and 4 bases, with 2 bases remaining between them. This CDR3 is CASSVNQPQHF. CDR3 in DNA: TGTGCCAGCAGTGTAAATCAGCCCCAGCATTTT.

This clonotype came up many times. The V gene is TRBV6-2 or TRBV6-3, the J gene TRBJ1-3; 7 bases are a match to TRBD1. J was trimmed by 3 bases and V by 6 bases; bases with no gene match: 8. Looked up from germline, CDR1 is MNHEY and CDR2 is SVGEGT. The CDR3 runs to 15 residues. The CDR3 reads CASSHGDRSGNTIYF. The CDR3 region has the DNA TGTGCCAGCAGCCACGGGGACAGAAGTGGAAACACCATATATTTT.

This clonotype was detected ten times or more. CDR3 sequence: CASSFVVSHQETQYF. The CDR3 region has the DNA TGTGCCAGCAGCTTTGTTGTCAGCCACCAAGAGACCCAGTACTTC. The rearrangement uses TRBV7-9 and TRBJ2-5; unclear D gene. V was trimmed by 3 bases and J by 0 bases, leaving 11 bases between them. There are 15 residues in the CDR3. Germline V gene lookup returns CDR1 SEHNR and CDR2 FQNEAQ (reference sequence).

This clonotype was recorded many times. One base away lies a much larger clone, so this may be a sequencing read error. The rearrangement uses TRBV19 and TRBJ1-1; D gene unclear. The CDR3 sequence is 13 residues long. Germline assignment: CDR1 LNHDA and CDR2 SQIVND (reference sequence). Between the trimmed V and J ends, which lost 3 bases and 1 base, there was a span of 6 bases. The DNA of the CDR3 is TGTGCCAGTAGTATGAACAGGAACACTGAAGCTTTCTTT. As protein: CASSMNRNTEAFF.

This chain links TRBV12-3 or TRBV12-4 with TRBJ2-7; 8 bases match TRBD1. CDR3 length equals 11 residues. Unmatched junction bases numbered 6, after V lost 5 bases and J lost 12 bases. As DNA, the CDR3 is TGTGCCAGCAGTCCCGGGACAGGTCTGTACTTC. It specifies CASSPGTGLYF.

Many counts were recorded for this clonotype. The chain uses TRBV20-1 and TRBJ2-5; D perhaps matches TRBD2 (5 bases). CDR1 DFQATT and CDR2 SNEGSKA come from the germline V gene (reference sequence). This CDR3 spans 15 amino acids. Trimming left V 2 bases short and J 1 base short, with 14 bases between. The chain's CDR3 is CSARPFGRTQETQYF. The DNA for the CDR3 is TGCAGTGCTAGACCCTTTGGGAGAACCCAAGAGACCCAGTACTTC.

The table lists this clonotype with a few counts. This sequence joins TRBV7-2 and TRBJ1-1; perhaps TRBD1 as D (5 bases). Trimming took off 3 bases at V and 1 base at J, with 9 bases between the two ends. The CDR3 loop spans 14 amino acids. CDR1 and CDR2 from the germline V gene are SGHTA and FQGNSA. The CDR3 here is CASSFGHSNTEAFF. The CDR3 region has the DNA TGTGCCAGCAGCTTCGGACACTCGAACACTGAAGCTTTCTTT.

This clonotype has a count of ten or more. The gene calls are TRBV14 and TRBJ2-7; D is undetermined. Trimming left V 2 bases short and J 6 bases short, with 11 bases between. The CDR3 has 13 residues. From germline, CDR1 is SGHDN and CDR2 FVKESK. The CDR3 DNA reads TGTGCCAGCAGCCAATTTCGCCTTTCCGAGCAGTACTTC. This sequence encodes CASSQFRLSEQYF. The entire variable domain, with the rest obtained from reference TRBV14 and TRBJ2-7, is as follows: EAGVTQFPSHSVIEKGQTVTLRCDPISGHDNLYWYRRVMGKEIKFLLHFVKESKQDESGMPNNRFLAERTGGTYSTLKVQPAELEDSGVYFCASSQFRLSEQYFGPGTRLTVT.

In this sample, this clonotype turned up a few times. CDR3 sequence (DNA): TGTGCCAGCAGCACACGGGACAGGGCTTTAGAAGAGCAGTACTTC. It is translated as CASSTRDRALEEQYF. This rearrangement joins TRBV7-2 to TRBJ2-7; 9 nucleotides agree with TRBD1. The germline gives CDR1 SGHTA, CDR2 FQGNSA. Trimming at V came to 5 bases and at J to 7 bases, leaving 12 bases not matched to a gene. The CDR3 covers 15 residues. Full variable domain (outside the CDR3, taken from reference TRBV7-2 and TRBJ2-7): GAGVSQSPSNKVTEKGKDVELRCDPISGHTALYWYRQSLGQGLEFLIYFQGNSAPDKSGLPSDRFSAERTGGSVSTLTIQRTQQEDSAVYLCASSTRDRALEEQYFGPGTRLTVT.

This clonotype was seen at least ten times. The chain recombines TRBV19 with TRBJ1-1; 10 bases line up with TRBD1. The CDR3 has 14 residues. Trimming at V came to 7 bases and at J to 4 bases, leaving 6 bases not matched to a gene. CDR1 is LNHDA and CDR2 is SQIVND in the germline V gene (reference sequence). This CDR3 reads CASIDRGLGTEAFF. The CDR3 nucleotides are TGTGCCAGTATTGACAGGGGGCTGGGCACTGAAGCTTTCTTT.

In this sample, this clonotype turned up many times. In DNA, the CDR3 is TGTGCCAGCAGCTCACTTGGGAACTTGAACACTGAAGCTTTCTTT. This encodes CASSSLGNLNTEAFF. The J gene is TRBJ1-1, the V gene TRBV7-6, with no clear D. V lost 4 bases to trimming and J lost 0 bases, with 12 bases between them. The CDR3 spans 15 residues. Germline V gene lookup returns CDR1 SGHVS and CDR2 FNYEAQ.

This clonotype was seen at least ten times. The V and J genes are TRBV4-1 and TRBJ2-7, with D tentatively TRBD2 (5 bases). CDR1 MGHRA and CDR2 YSYEKL come from the germline V gene. This CDR3 is built from 15 residues. The V end lost 4 bases, the J end lost 3 bases, and 16 bases lay between the germline ends. CDR3 sequence: CASSPLERVNYEQYF. The CDR3 DNA follows: TGCGCCAGCAGCCCCCTGGAGAGGGTAAACTACGAGCAGTACTTC.

Ten or more counts support this clonotype. V and J are TRBV5-6 and TRBJ1-2, with TRBD1 as a possible D gene (5 bases). The CDR3 covers 16 residues. Trimming took off 5 bases at V and 8 bases at J, with 25 bases between the two ends. Germline lookup yields CDR1 SGHDT and CDR2 YYEEEE. This CDR3 reads CASSPDLGQGVSGYTF. The CDR3 DNA reads as TGTGCCAGCAGTCCTGACTTAGGGCAGGGAGTAAGCGGCTACACCTTC.

This clonotype has a count of ten or more. V is TRBV2 and J is TRBJ2-7; unclear D gene. The CDR3 length is 14 residues. Germline CDR1 and CDR2: SNHLY and FYNNEI. Trimming stripped 6 bases from V and 0 bases from J, with 12 bases between. The CDR3 DNA sequence: TGTGCCAGCAGCGCCCTTGTCAGCTCCTACGAGCAGTACTTC. It is translated as CASSALVSSYEQYF.

The table lists this clonotype with many counts. V and J are TRBV9 and TRBJ2-4; TRBD1 agrees at 8 bases. V lost 4 bases and J lost 7; bases outside the gene matches: 7. Germline values: CDR1 SGDLS, CDR2 YYNGEE. This CDR3 has 14 amino acids. CDR3 in amino acids: CASSPRQGKNIQYF. The CDR3 DNA is TGTGCCAGCAGCCCAAGACAGGGGAAGAACATTCAGTACTTC.